This T cell receptor (beta chain) stems from a study of T-cell reconstitution after alpha-beta-depleted transplantation in children. The germline V gene encodes CDR1 LNHNV and CDR2 YYDKDF (reference sequence). This CDR3 spans 14 amino acids. V gave up 5 bases and J gave up 2 bases, with 13 bases separating them. Molecular barcoding with unique molecular identifiers was used for the TCRbeta library. TCRdb reanalysed the PCR reads using MiXCR and keeps one entry per CDR3 protein. The table has 170,000 or so distinct CDR3 sequences, 6% to 7% seen once. This clonotype was counted ten times or more. The TCR originated in a human donor who donated a stem cell graft to a child with Wiskott-Aldrich syndrome. The sample in question was PBMCs from the stem cell graft donor, obtained from the stem cell graft. The chain couples TRBV15 to TRBJ2-7; D might be TRBD1 (5 bases). CDR3 loop: CATSPQVMTYEQYF. For the CDR3, the DNA is TGTGCCACCAGCCCACAGGTAATGACCTACGAGCAGTACTTC. Drawing the rest from reference TRBV15 and TRBJ2-7, the complete variable domain is DAMVIQNPRYQVTQFGKPVTLSCSQTLNHNVMYWYQQKSSQAPKLLFHYYDKDFNNEADTPDNFQSRRPNTSFCFLDIRSPGLGDTAMYLCATSPQVMTYEQYFGPGTRLTVT.